The T cell receptor (beta chain) under discussion was sequenced for a study of T cell changes during pregnancy in multiple sclerosis. Measured with immunoSEQ multiplex PCR; TCRdb has only the in-frame clones, and not every one. Among about 34,000 clones listed, about 90% were seen once. V shed 3 bases, J shed 5 bases, and the junction held 4 bases outside the gene matches. CDR1 is SGHKS and CDR2 is YYEKEE in the germline V gene (reference sequence). CDR3 length: 14 amino acids. The TCR originated in a female donor with multiple sclerosis, enrolled in a pregnancy study. The V and J genes are TRBV5-5 and TRBJ1-4; 7 bases are shared with TRBD1. The input for sequencing was CD8+ T cells from peripheral blood mononuclear cells, taken in the third trimester of pregnancy. CDR3: CASSYLGQNEKLFF. The CDR3 DNA follows: TGTGCCAGCAGCTACTTGGGACAGAATGAAAAACTGTTTTTT.